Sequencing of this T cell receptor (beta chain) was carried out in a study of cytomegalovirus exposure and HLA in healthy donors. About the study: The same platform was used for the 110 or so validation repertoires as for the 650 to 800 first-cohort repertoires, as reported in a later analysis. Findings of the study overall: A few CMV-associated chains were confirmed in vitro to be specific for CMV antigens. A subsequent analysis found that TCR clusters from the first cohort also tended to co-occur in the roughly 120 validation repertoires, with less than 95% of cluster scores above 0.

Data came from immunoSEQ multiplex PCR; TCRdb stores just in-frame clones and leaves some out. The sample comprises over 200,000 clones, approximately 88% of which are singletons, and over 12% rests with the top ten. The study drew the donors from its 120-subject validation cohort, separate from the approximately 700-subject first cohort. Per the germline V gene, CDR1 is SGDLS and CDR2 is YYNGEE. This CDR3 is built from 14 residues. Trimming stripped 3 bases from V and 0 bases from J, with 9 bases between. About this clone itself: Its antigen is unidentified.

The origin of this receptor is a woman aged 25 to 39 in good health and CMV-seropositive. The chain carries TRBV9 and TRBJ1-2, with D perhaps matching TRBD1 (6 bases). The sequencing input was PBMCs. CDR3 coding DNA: TGTGCCAGCAGCGGGGGGCACCCTAACTATGGCTACACCTTC. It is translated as CASSGGHPNYGYTF.